This TCR beta chain was sequenced for a study of T cell responses to AZD1222 COVID-19 vaccine. Overall study results and limits: Increases in Spike-specific TCR breadth and depth were seen after two AZD1222 doses.

Clones were sequenced by immunoSEQ multiplex PCR, and TCRdb holds only the in-frame ones, with some missing. The data contain 110,000 to 150,000 clones, about 92% of them singletons. The count of this clone is one. What it binds is unknown. Germline CDR1 and CDR2: KGHDR and SFDVKD. The germline V and J ends were trimmed by 7 bases and 3 bases, with 11 bases remaining between them. This CDR3 has 13 residues. The material sequenced was peripheral blood, taken 28 days after the second AZD1222 dose. This TCR derives from an adult who received the AZD1222 COVID-19 vaccine. J is TRBJ1-2 and V is TRBV24-1; TRBD1 is a possible D gene (5 bases). The CDR3 here is CATSRDSHYGYTF. CDR3 sequence (DNA): TGTGCCACCAGCAGGGATTCGCACTATGGCTACACCTTC.